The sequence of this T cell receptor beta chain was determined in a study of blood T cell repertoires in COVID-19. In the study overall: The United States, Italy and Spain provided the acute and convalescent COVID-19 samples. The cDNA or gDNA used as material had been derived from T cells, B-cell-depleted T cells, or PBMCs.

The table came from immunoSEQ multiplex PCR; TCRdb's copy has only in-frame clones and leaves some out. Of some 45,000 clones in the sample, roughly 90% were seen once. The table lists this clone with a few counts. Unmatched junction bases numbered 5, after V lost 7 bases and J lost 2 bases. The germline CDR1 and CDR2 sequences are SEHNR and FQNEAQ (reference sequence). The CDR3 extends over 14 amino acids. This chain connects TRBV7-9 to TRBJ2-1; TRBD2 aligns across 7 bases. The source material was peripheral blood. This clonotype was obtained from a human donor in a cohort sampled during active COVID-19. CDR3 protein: CASIGLAAYNEQFF. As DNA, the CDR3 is TGTGCCAGCATAGGCCTAGCGGCCTACAATGAGCAGTTCTTC. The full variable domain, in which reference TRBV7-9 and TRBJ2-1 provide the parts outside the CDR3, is DTGVSQNPRHKITKRGQNVTFRCDPISEHNRLYWYRQTLGQGPEFLTYFQNEAQLEKSRLLSDRFSAERPKGSFSTLEIQRTEQGDSAMYLCASIGLAAYNEQFFGPGTRLTVL.